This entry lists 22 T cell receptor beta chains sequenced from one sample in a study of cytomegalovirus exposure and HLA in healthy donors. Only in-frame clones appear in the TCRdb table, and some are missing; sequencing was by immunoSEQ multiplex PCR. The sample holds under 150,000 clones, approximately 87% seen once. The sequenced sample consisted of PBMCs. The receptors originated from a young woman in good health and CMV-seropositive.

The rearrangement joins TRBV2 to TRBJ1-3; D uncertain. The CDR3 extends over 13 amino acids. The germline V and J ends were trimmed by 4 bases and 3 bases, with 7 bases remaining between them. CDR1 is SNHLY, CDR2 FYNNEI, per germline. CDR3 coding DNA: TGTGCCAGCAGTGCGGGGATTGGAAACACCATATATTTT. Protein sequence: CASSAGIGNTIYF.

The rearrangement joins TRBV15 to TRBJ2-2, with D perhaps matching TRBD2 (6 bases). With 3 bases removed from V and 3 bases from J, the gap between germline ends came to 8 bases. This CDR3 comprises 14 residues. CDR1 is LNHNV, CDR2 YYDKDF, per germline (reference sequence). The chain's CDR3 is CATSRSSDTGELFF. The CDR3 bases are TGTGCCACCAGCAGGTCTAGCGACACCGGGGAGCTGTTTTTT.

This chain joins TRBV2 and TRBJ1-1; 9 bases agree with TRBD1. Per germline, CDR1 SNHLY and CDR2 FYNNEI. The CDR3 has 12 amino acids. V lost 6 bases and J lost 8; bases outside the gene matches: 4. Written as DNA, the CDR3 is TGTGCCAGCAGCGCACAGGGGGCCGAAGCTTTCTTT. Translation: CASSAQGAEAFF.

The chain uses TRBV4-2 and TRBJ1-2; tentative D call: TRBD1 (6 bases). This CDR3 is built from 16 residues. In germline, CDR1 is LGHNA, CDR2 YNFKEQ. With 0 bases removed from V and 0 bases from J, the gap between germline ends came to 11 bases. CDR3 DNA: TGTGCCAGCAGCCAAGATCCAAGGGACACTAACTATGGCTACACCTTC. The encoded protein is CASSQDPRDTNYGYTF.

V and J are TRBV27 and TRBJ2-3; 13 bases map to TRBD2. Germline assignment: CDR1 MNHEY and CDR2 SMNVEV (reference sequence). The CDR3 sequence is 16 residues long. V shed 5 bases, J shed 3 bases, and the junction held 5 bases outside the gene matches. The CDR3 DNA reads TGTGCCAGCAGTCCCTTGGGACTAGCGGGAACAGATACGCAGTATTTT. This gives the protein CASSPLGLAGTDTQYF.

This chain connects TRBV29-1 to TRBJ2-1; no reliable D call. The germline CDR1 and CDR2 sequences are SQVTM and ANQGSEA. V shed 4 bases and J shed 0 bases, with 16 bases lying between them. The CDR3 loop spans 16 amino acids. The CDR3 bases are TGCAGCGTTGGTGCAATTGTATTTAGCTCCTACAATGAGCAGTTCTTC. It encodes CSVGAIVFSSYNEQFF.

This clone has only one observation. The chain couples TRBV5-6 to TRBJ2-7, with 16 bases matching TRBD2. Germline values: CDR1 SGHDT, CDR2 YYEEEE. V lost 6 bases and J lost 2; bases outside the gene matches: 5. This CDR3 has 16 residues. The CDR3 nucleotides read TGTGCCAGCAAAAGGGGACTAGCGGGAGGGCCCTACGAGCAGTACTTC. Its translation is CASKRGLAGGPYEQYF.

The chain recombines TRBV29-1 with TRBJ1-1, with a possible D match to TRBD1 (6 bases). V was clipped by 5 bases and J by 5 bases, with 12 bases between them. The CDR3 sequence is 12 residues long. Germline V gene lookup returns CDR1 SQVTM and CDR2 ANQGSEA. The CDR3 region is CSVTGRRTEAFF. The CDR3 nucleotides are TGCAGCGTTACAGGGCGTCGGACTGAAGCTTTCTTT.

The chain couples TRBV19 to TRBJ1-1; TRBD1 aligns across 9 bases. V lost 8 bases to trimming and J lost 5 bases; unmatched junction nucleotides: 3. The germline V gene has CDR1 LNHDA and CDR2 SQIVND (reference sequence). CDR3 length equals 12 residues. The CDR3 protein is CASLTGGTEAFF. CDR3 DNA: TGTGCCAGTCTGACAGGGGGGACTGAAGCTTTCTTT.

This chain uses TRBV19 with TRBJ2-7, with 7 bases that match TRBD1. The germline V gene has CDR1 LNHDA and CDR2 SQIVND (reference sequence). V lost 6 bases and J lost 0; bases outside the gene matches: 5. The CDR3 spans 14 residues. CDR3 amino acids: CASSPGQISYEQYF. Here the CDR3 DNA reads TGTGCCAGTAGCCCGGGACAGATCTCCTACGAGCAGTACTTC. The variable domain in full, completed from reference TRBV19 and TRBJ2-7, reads DGGITQSPKYLFRKEGQNVTLSCEQNLNHDAMYWYRQDPGQGLRLIYYSQIVNDFQKGDIAEGYSVSREKKESFPLTVTSAQKNPTAFYLCASSPGQISYEQYFGPGTRLTVT.

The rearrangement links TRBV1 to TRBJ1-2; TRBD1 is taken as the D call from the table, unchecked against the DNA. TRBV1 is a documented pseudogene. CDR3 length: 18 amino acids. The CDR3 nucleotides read TGCACCAGCAGCCAAGATAAGGGACAGGGGGTGAGGGGCCGGGGTTTCACCTTC. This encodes CTSSQDKGQGVRGRGFTF.

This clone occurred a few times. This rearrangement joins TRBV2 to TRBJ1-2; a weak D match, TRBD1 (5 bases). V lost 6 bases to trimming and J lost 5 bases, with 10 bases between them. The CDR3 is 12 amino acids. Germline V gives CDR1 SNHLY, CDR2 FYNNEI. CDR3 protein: CASRGRVYGYTF. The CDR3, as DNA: TGTGCCAGCAGAGGCAGGGTGTATGGCTACACCTTC.

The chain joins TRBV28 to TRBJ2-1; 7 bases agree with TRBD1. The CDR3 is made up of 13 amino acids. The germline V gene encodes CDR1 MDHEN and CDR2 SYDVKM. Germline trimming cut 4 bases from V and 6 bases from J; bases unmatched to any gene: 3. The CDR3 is CASSSDRSNEQFF. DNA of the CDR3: TGTGCCAGCAGTTCGGACAGGTCCAATGAGCAGTTCTTC.

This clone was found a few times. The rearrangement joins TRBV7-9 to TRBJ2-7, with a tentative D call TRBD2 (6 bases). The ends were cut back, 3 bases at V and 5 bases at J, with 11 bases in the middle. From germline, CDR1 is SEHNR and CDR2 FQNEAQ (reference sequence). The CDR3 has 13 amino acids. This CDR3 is CASSLEGRHEQYF. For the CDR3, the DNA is TGTGCCAGCAGCTTGGAGGGCCGACACGAGCAGTACTTC.

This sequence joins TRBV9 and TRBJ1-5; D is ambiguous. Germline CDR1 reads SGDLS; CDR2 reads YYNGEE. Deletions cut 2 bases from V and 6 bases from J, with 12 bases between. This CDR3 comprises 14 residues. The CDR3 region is CASSVGRNSQPQHF. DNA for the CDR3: TGTGCCAGCAGCGTTGGCAGGAATAGTCAGCCCCAGCATTTT.

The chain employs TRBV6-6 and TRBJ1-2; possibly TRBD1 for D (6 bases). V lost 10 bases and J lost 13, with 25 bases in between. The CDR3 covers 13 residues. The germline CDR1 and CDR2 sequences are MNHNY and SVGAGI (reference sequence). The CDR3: CAIGSDRPPRSTF. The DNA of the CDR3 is TGTGCCATTGGATCCGACAGGCCCCCTCGGAGCACCTTC.

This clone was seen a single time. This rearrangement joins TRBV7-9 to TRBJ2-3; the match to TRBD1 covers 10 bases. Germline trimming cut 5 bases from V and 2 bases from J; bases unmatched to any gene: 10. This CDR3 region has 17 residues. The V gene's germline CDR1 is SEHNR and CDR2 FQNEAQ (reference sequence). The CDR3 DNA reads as TGTGCCAGCAGCCCCCTCAGACAGGGGGCAACCACAGATACGCAGTATTTT. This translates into CASSPLRQGATTDTQYF.

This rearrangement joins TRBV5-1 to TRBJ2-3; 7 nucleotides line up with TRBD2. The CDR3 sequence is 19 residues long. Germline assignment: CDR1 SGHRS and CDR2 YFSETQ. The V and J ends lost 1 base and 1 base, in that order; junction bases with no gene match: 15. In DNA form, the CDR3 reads TGCGCCAGCAGCTTGAGGGGACTACCTGGGCGCTCGCGCACAGATACGCAGTATTTT. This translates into CASSLRGLPGRSRTDTQYF.

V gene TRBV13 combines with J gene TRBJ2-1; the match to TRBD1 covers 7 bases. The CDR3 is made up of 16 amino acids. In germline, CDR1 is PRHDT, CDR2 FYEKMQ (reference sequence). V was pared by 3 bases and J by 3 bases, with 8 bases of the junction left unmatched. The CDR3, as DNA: TGTGCCAGCAGCTTTGACAGCCGGGACAGCTACAATGAGCAGTTCTTC. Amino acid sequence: CASSFDSRDSYNEQFF.

The DNA of the CDR3 is TGTGCCAGCAGTTACCATGACAGGGTTCAGCCCCAGCATTTT. Amino acids: CASSYHDRVQPQHF. The genes are TRBV6-6 and TRBJ1-5; 7 bases match TRBD1. The V gene's germline CDR1 is MNHNY and CDR2 SVGAGI (reference sequence). The CDR3 length is 14 residues. V was clipped by 2 bases and J by 6 bases; unmatched bases: 4.

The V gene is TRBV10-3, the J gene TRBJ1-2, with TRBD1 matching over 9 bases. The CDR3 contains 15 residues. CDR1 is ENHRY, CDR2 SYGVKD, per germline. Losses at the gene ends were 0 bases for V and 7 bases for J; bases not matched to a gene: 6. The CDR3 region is CAISESNRGHGGYTF. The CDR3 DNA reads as TGTGCCATCAGTGAGTCGAACAGGGGGCATGGTGGCTACACCTTC.

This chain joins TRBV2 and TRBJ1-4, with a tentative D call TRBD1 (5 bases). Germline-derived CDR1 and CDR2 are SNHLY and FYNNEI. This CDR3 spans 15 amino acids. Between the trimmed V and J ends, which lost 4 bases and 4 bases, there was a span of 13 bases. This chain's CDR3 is CASSGRQTYNEKLFF. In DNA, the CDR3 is TGTGCCAGCAGTGGGAGACAGACGTATAATGAAAAACTGTTTTTT.